A selection of T cell receptor beta chains follows, all from one sample in a study of regulatory T cells in long-lasting Graves disease. TCRdb ran MiXCR on the multiplex PCR reads and lists one entry per CDR3 protein. The repertoire holds about 460,000 distinct CDR3 sequences, with approximately 22% as singletons. Here the sequenced sample was peripheral blood mononuclear cells (PBMCs), taken when the disease was refractory, from a patient treated with antithyroid drugs. The origin of the receptors is a female donor with Graves disease. Each CDR3 is given with its conserved first and last residue. The D gene is left open where the match is weak. Expanded clones get a size class; other rows say once, few or many, or leave the size out.

J: TRBJ1-2
V: TRBV7-2
D: .
size: many
CDR3: CASSLTEALYGYTF
DNA: TGTGCCAGCAGCTTGACGGAGGCCCTGTATGGCTACACCTTC

J: TRBJ1-5
V: TRBV6-6
D: .
size: .
CDR3: CASSSFEGPGEQPQHF
DNA: TGTGCCAGCAGTTCTTTCGAGGGCCCAGGCGAGCAGCCCCAGCATTTT

J: TRBJ1-3
V: TRBV20-1
D: .
size: few
CDR3: CSARSPRGDNTIYF
DNA: TGCAGTGCTAGATCCCCCAGGGGTGATAACACCATATATTTT

J: TRBJ2-2
V: TRBV2
D: TRBD1
size: few
CDR3: CASRYRGNTGELFF
DNA: TGTGCCAGCAGGTACAGGGGGAACACCGGGGAGCTGTTTTTT

J: TRBJ1-1
V: TRBV12-3/TRBV12-4
D: .
size: many
CDR3: CASSPQGVTEAFF
DNA: TGTGCCAGCAGCCCACAGGGAGTCACTGAAGCTTTCTTT

J: TRBJ1-3
V: TRBV6-1
D: .
size: few
CDR3: CASEGSGNTIYF
DNA: TGTGCCAGCGAGGGTTCTGGAAACACCATATATTTT

J: TRBJ2-7
V: TRBV12-3/TRBV12-4
D: .
size: .
CDR3: CASSFQGSGEQYF
DNA: TGTGCCAGCAGTTTCCAGGGGTCTGGGGAGCAGTACTTC

J: TRBJ2-5
V: TRBV24-1
D: .
size: many
CDR3: CATSDTVKKETQYF
DNA: TGTGCCACCAGTGATACCGTGAAGAAAGAGACCCAGTACTTC

J: TRBJ1-1
V: TRBV12-3/TRBV12-4
D: .
size: .
CDR3: CASSLGGVEAFF
DNA: TGTGCCAGCAGTTTAGGGGGCGTTGAAGCTTTCTTT

J: TRBJ2-7
V: TRBV28
D: TRBD1
size: many
CDR3: CASSRTGMYEQYF
DNA: TGTGCCAGCAGTCGGACAGGGATGTACGAGCAGTACTTC

J: TRBJ2-2
V: TRBV28
D: .
size: few
CDR3: CAGRDGQNTGELFF
DNA: TGTGCCGGACGGGACGGACAAAACACCGGGGAGCTGTTTTTT

J: TRBJ2-2
V: TRBV7-9
D: TRBD2
size: few
CDR3: CASSLTAGLAFTGELFF
DNA: TGTGCCAGCAGCCTAACAGCAGGACTAGCGTTTACCGGGGAGCTGTTTTTT

J: TRBJ2-5
V: TRBV7-2
D: TRBD2
size: many
CDR3: CASSRPRASGRHQETQYF
DNA: TGTGCCAGCAGCCGCCCGAGGGCCAGCGGGAGGCACCAAGAGACCCAGTACTTC

J: TRBJ2-7
V: TRBV2
D: .
size: many
CDR3: CASSGQFYEQYF
DNA: TGTGCCAGCAGTGGTCAGTTCTACGAGCAGTACTTC

J: TRBJ1-1
V: TRBV6-2/TRBV6-3
D: .
size: many
CDR3: CASSPDRRAFF
DNA: TGTGCCAGCAGCCCAGACAGGAGAGCTTTCTTT

J: TRBJ1-1
V: TRBV10-3
D: .
size: .
CDR3: CAISFGDRDEAFF
DNA: TGTGCCATCAGTTTCGGCGATAGGGATGAAGCTTTCTTT